Shown below are 32 T cell receptor beta chains from a single sample sequenced in a study of patients and donors after allogeneic stem cell transplantation. TCRdb ran MiXCR on the RT-PCR reads and lists one entry per CDR3 protein. Here the sample spans about 960,000 distinct CDR3 sequences, under 20% being singletons. Sequencing was performed on blood, either unsorted or a sorted T cell fraction (not recorded which). The receptors stem from a human donor who was either an allogeneic HSCT recipient or a stem cell or donor lymphocyte infusion donor (not recorded which). It is not recorded whose cells these are; they may come from a transplant donor.

There are a few counts of this clonotype. V and J are TRBV29-1 and TRBJ1-1, with 7 bases that match TRBD1. V lost 6 bases, J lost 2 bases, and 6 bases stayed unmatched. This CDR3 region has 13 residues. Germline V gives CDR1 SQVTM, CDR2 ANQGSEA. CDR3 amino acids: CSVSTGRNTEAFF. In DNA, the CDR3 is TGCAGCGTCTCGACAGGGCGTAACACTGAAGCTTTCTTT.

This clonotype was found a few times. The chain uses TRBV20-1 and TRBJ2-1, with 7 bases aligning to TRBD1. Per the germline V gene, CDR1 is DFQATT and CDR2 is SNEGSKA (reference sequence). V lost 0 bases and J lost 5; bases outside the gene matches: 13. The CDR3 length is 17 residues. The CDR3 DNA reads as TGCAGTGCTAGAGATATGAGGGGGCTGGTTAGTCACAATGAGCAGTTCTTC. It encodes CSARDMRGLVSHNEQFF.

This chain joins TRBV20-1 and TRBJ1-2; 8 bases line up with TRBD1. Trimming at V came to 4 bases and at J to 8 bases, leaving 9 bases not matched to a gene. The germline V gene encodes CDR1 DFQATT and CDR2 SNEGSKA (reference sequence). The CDR3 has 13 residues. The CDR3: CSATTGQGGGYTF. CDR3 DNA sequence: TGCAGTGCTACAACAGGACAGGGAGGCGGCTACACCTTC.

This chain uses TRBV12-3 or TRBV12-4 with TRBJ2-5, with D possibly matching TRBD2 (6 bases). This CDR3 has 14 residues. The V and J ends lost 5 bases and 5 bases respectively, with 15 bases between them. The CDR3: CASSMTSGTETQYF. The CDR3 bases are TGTGCCAGCAGTATGACTAGTGGGACGGAGACCCAGTACTTC.

This chain joins TRBV7-6 and TRBJ1-1; maybe TRBD1 (5 bases). The germline CDR1 and CDR2 sequences are SGHVS and FNYEAQ. The CDR3 runs 13 residues. Trimming pared 4 bases from V and 2 bases from J, leaving 8 bases between. CDR3 in amino acids: CASSSRDNTEAFF. The DNA of the CDR3 is TGTGCCAGCAGCTCCAGGGACAACACTGAAGCTTTCTTT.

The CDR3 loop reads CASSRTGERYEQYF. In DNA form, the CDR3 reads TGCGCCAGCAGCCGGACAGGGGAACGCTACGAGCAGTACTTC. The V gene is TRBV5-1, the J gene TRBJ2-7; 9 nucleotides agree with TRBD1. Per the germline V gene, CDR1 is SGHRS and CDR2 is YFSETQ. This CDR3 has 14 residues. The trim removed 4 bases at V and 3 bases at J, leaving 5 bases unmatched.

CDR3 sequence: CASPDRVGGYEQYF. DNA for the CDR3: TGTGCCAGTCCGGACAGGGTAGGAGGCTACGAGCAGTACTTC. The V call is TRBV6-4, the J call TRBJ2-7; TRBD1 matches 8 bases. Germline V gene sequence: CDR1 MRHNA, CDR2 SNTAGT. The CDR3 contains 14 residues. V trimming: 9 bases; J trimming: 3 bases; junction bases outside the gene matches: 10.

This clonotype was seen only a few times. The rearrangement joins TRBV15 to TRBJ2-2, with D possibly called TRBD1 or TRBD2 (5 bases each). The CDR3 contains 16 residues. Germline CDR1 LNHNV, CDR2 YYDKDF (reference sequence). Deletions cut 1 base from V and 4 bases from J, with 13 bases between. This chain's CDR3 is CATSRGDQATTGELFF. CDR3 nucleotides: TGTGCCACCAGCAGAGGGGACCAAGCGACCACCGGGGAGCTGTTTTTT.

In its sample, this clonotype was seen a few times. The genes are TRBV9 and TRBJ1-6; 8 bases map to TRBD1. The V gene's germline CDR1 is SGDLS and CDR2 YYNGEE. The junction had 5 bases not matched to a gene; V was cut back by 3 bases and J by 6 bases. This CDR3 is built from 15 residues. The CDR3 region has the DNA TGTGCCAGCAGCGGGACAGGGATACGTAATTCACCCCTCCACTTT. As protein: CASSGTGIRNSPLHF.

This clonotype was recorded many times. J is TRBJ2-1 and V is TRBV29-1, with D perhaps matching TRBD1 or TRBD2 (5 bases each). CDR3 size: 14 residues. Germline V gene sequence: CDR1 SQVTM, CDR2 ANQGSEA. With 4 bases removed from V and 8 bases from J, the gap between germline ends came to 18 bases. The CDR3 sequence is CSVGGATTWDEQFF. As DNA, the CDR3 is TGCAGCGTTGGAGGGGCAACCACCTGGGATGAGCAGTTCTTC.

Only a few counts were recorded for this clonotype. The V call is TRBV12-3 or TRBV12-4, the J call TRBJ2-1; 7 bases match TRBD2. V trimming: 5 bases; J trimming: 0 bases; junction bases outside the gene matches: 10. This CDR3 region has 17 residues. CDR3 in DNA: TGTGCCAGCAGTCCGAGCCCCCCGGGGGGCTCCTACAATGAGCAGTTCTTC. It translates to CASSPSPPGGSYNEQFF.

This clonotype was counted a few times. The chain combines TRBV24-1 with TRBJ1-2; 8 nucleotides agree with TRBD1. Looked up from germline, CDR1 is KGHDR and CDR2 is SFDVKD. V was clipped by 10 bases and J by 4 bases; unmatched bases: 4. The CDR3 has 12 amino acids. DNA for the CDR3: TGTGCCACAAGAGGGACAGGCTATGGCTACACCTTC. Its protein product is CATRGTGYGYTF.

This clonotype has more than one count but fewer than ten. This chain joins TRBV12-5 and TRBJ2-3; D ambiguous. Trimming pared 6 bases from V and 7 bases from J, leaving 8 bases between. The CDR3 has 11 residues. Per germline, CDR1 LGHNT and CDR2 FRNRAP. The DNA of the CDR3 is TGTGCTAGTGGGGTGCCGTATACGCAGTATTTT. Protein: CASGVPYTQYF. Full variable domain (missing parts from reference TRBV12-5 and TRBJ2-3): DARVTQTPRHKVTEMGQEVTMRCQPILGHNTVFWYRQTMMQGLELLAYFRNRAPLDDSGMPKDRFSAEMPDATLATLKIQPSEPRDSAVYFCASGVPYTQYFGPGTRLTVL.

This clonotype was observed a handful of times. This sequence joins TRBV9 and TRBJ1-1, with D uncertain. The germline CDR1 and CDR2 sequences are SGDLS and YYNGEE. The V end was cut by 0 bases, the J end by 1 base, with 4 bases between. This CDR3 has 13 residues. The CDR3 here is CASSVESNTEAFF. CDR3 bases: TGTGCCAGCAGCGTAGAATCGAACACTGAAGCTTTCTTT.

This clonotype has only a few counts. V and J are TRBV7-2 and TRBJ2-1; tentative D call: TRBD2 (5 bases). Trimming pared 4 bases from V and 9 bases from J, leaving 13 bases between. The CDR3 length is 13 residues. The germline V gene has CDR1 SGHTA and CDR2 FQGNSA. This CDR3 reads CASSSHHEGEQFF. The CDR3 DNA reads TGTGCCAGCAGCTCCCATCACGAGGGTGAGCAGTTCTTC. Based on the CDR3 plus reference TRBV7-2 and TRBJ2-1, the full variable domain is GAGVSQSPSNKVTEKGKDVELRCDPISGHTALYWYRQSLGQGLEFLIYFQGNSAPDKSGLPSDRFSAERTGGSVSTLTIQRTQQEDSAVYLCASSSHHEGEQFFGPGTRLTVL.

This clonotype was observed a few times. The chain has TRBV11-2 and TRBJ1-4; D is unresolved. The CDR3 length is 15 residues. Germline CDR1 SGHAT, CDR2 FQNNGV. Trimming took off 5 bases at V and 5 bases at J, with 15 bases between the two ends. The chain's CDR3 is CASSEYGRTNEKLFF. The CDR3, as DNA: TGTGCCAGCAGCGAGTATGGCCGGACGAATGAAAAACTGTTTTTT.

This clonotype was recorded a few times. The rearrangement uses TRBV11-2 and TRBJ2-5; 12 nucleotides match TRBD2. CDR1 SGHAT and CDR2 FQNNGV come from the germline V gene. V lost 3 bases, J lost 0 bases, and 5 bases stayed unmatched. CDR3 size: 17 residues. CDR3 sequence: CASSFGLAGTYQETQYF. The CDR3 region has the DNA TGTGCCAGCAGCTTTGGACTAGCGGGGACGTACCAAGAGACCCAGTACTTC. The variable domain in full, completed from reference TRBV11-2 and TRBJ2-5, reads EAGVAQSPRYKIIEKRQSVAFWCNPISGHATLYWYQQILGQGPKLLIQFQNNGVVDDSQLPKDRFSAERLKGVDSTLKIQPAKLEDSAVYLCASSFGLAGTYQETQYFGPGTRLLVL.

As regards this clonotype: Its ends do not fully match the called genes, so a read error is possible. This sequence joins TRBV6-6 and TRBJ1-4, with D tentatively TRBD1 (6 bases). The CDR3 spans 12 residues. CDR1 MNHNY and CDR2 SVGAGI come from the germline V gene (reference sequence). The CDR3 coding sequence is TGTGCCAGCAGTTACTCGAGGACAGCAATAGATTTT. Translation: CASSYSRTAIDF.

This clonotype has more than one count but fewer than ten. This chain joins TRBV20-1 and TRBJ1-5; the D gene is possibly TRBD1 (6 bases). Per germline, CDR1 DFQATT and CDR2 SNEGSKA (reference sequence). CDR3 length: 13 amino acids. V dropped 4 bases and J dropped 1 base, with 8 bases sitting between them. CDR3 coding DNA: TGCAGTGCTACCGACAGGAGCAATCAGCCCCAGCATTTT. This codes for CSATDRSNQPQHF.

This chain uses TRBV27 with TRBJ2-1, with TRBD2 identical over 11 bases. Germline CDR1 is MNHEY and CDR2 is SMNVEV (reference sequence). V trimming: 3 bases; J trimming: 1 base; junction bases outside the gene matches: 14. CDR3 size: 20 residues. CDR3 region: CASSFLGGLAGGMSYNEQFF. For the CDR3, the DNA is TGTGCCAGCAGTTTTCTAGGGGGGCTAGCGGGAGGTATGTCCTACAATGAGCAGTTCTTC.

The rearrangement uses TRBV29-1 and TRBJ1-3; 8 bases match TRBD1. V trimming: 7 bases; J trimming: 3 bases; junction bases outside the gene matches: 14. Germline V gives CDR1 SQVTM, CDR2 ANQGSEA. This CDR3 spans 16 amino acids. CDR3 coding DNA: TGCAGCGCGGCGGGACTAGGACAGGGCAATGGAAACACCATATATTTT. Its translation: CSAAGLGQGNGNTIYF.

This sequence joins TRBV6-5 and TRBJ2-2, with a weak D call TRBD1 (6 bases). Germline loops: CDR1 MNHEY, CDR2 SVGAGI. V lost 0 bases, J lost 7 bases, and 21 bases lay in between. The CDR3 spans 18 residues. CDR3 DNA: TGTGCCAGCAGTTACTCCCAGGGGTCTAGGTTTGCCATCGGGGAGCTGTTTTTT. Translation gives CASSYSQGSRFAIGELFF.

The chain couples TRBV9 to TRBJ2-3, with D tentatively TRBD2 (5 bases). Trimming shortened V by 0 bases and J by 6 bases, and 11 bases separated the two germline ends. Germline CDR1 reads SGDLS; CDR2 reads YYNGEE. This CDR3 region has 14 residues. The CDR3 here is CASSVAREEDTQYF. CDR3 bases: TGTGCCAGCAGCGTAGCGAGGGAAGAGGATACGCAGTATTTT.

The chain uses TRBV10-3 and TRBJ2-5; the D call may be TRBD1 or TRBD2 (5 bases each). CDR3 size: 14 residues. Between the trimmed V and J ends, which lost 6 bases and 0 bases, there was a span of 11 bases. From germline, CDR1 is ENHRY and CDR2 SYGVKD. The CDR3 sequence is CAISQLGDQETQYF. The CDR3 nucleotides read TGTGCCATCAGCCAACTAGGGGACCAAGAGACCCAGTACTTC.

This clonotype occurred many times. CDR3 DNA sequence: TGTGCCAGCAGTTTAGCGGGAGGACCCGAGTATTTT. It is translated as CASSLAGGPEYF. V is TRBV12-3 or TRBV12-4 and J is TRBJ2-3; possible D gene TRBD2, 6 bases. V was cut by 0 bases and J by 13 bases, with 11 bases left in between. CDR3 length: 12 residues.

The genes are TRBV4-1 and TRBJ2-3, with D perhaps TRBD1 (6 bases). The germline gives CDR1 MGHRA, CDR2 YSYEKL. CDR3 length: 17 residues. V lost 2 bases and J 6 bases, leaving 21 bases between the germline ends. This chain's CDR3 is CASSQSGTLNPADTQYF. CDR3 coding DNA: TGCGCCAGCAGCCAATCCGGGACACTTAACCCGGCGGATACGCAGTATTTT.

This clonotype was picked up a small number of times. The chain recombines TRBV7-9 with TRBJ1-2; the match to TRBD1 covers 10 bases. Trimming cost V 3 bases and J 4 bases; bases outside gene matches: 8. The CDR3 has 16 amino acids. Germline CDR1 reads SEHNR; CDR2 reads FQNEAQ (reference sequence). CDR3: CASSLTTGGAVYGYTF. The CDR3 DNA reads as TGTGCCAGCAGCTTGACGACAGGGGGCGCAGTCTATGGCTACACCTTC.

This clonotype was detected only a few times. The chain employs TRBV5-6 and TRBJ2-5, with TRBD1 identical over 11 bases. CDR1 and CDR2 (germline): SGHDT, YYEEEE. The ends lost 1 base at V and 4 bases at J; junction bases unmatched: 3. This CDR3 spans 15 amino acids. The CDR3 region is CASSLTGTGGETQYF. As DNA, the CDR3 is TGTGCCAGCAGCTTGACCGGGACAGGGGGAGAGACCCAGTACTTC.

The chain couples TRBV18 to TRBJ2-7; perhaps TRBD1 as D (8 bases). Deletions cut 6 bases from V and 4 bases from J, with 16 bases between. This CDR3 spans 14 amino acids. Per germline, CDR1 KGHSH and CDR2 LQKENI. CDR3 in amino acids: CASSPTGGVYEQYF. For the CDR3, the DNA is TGTGCCAGCTCGCCCACAGGGGGGGTGTACGAGCAGTACTTC.

This rearrangement joins TRBV20-1 to TRBJ2-7; D is perhaps TRBD2 (5 bases). CDR1 is DFQATT and CDR2 is SNEGSKA in the germline V gene (reference sequence). The CDR3 is 13 residues long. The V end was cut by 6 bases, the J end by 3 bases, with 15 bases between. The chain's CDR3 is CSAPSGSFYEQYF. The CDR3 DNA sequence: TGCAGTGCCCCCTCGGGGAGCTTCTACGAGCAGTACTTC.

The CDR3 here is CASVPRQPQVETQYF. The CDR3 region has the DNA TGTGCCAGCGTCCCCAGACAGCCCCAGGTCGAGACCCAGTACTTC. The chain combines TRBV6-2 or TRBV6-3 with TRBJ2-5; a possible D gene is TRBD1 (5 bases). The CDR3 contains 15 residues. V was cut by 8 bases and J by 5 bases, with 21 bases left in between. Germline V gene data show CDR1 as MNHEY and CDR2 as SVGEGT.

The chain is built from TRBV2 and TRBJ2-1; no firm D call. The CDR3 has 10 residues. CDR1 SNHLY and CDR2 FYNNEI come from the germline V gene. With 7 bases removed from V and 7 bases from J, the gap between germline ends came to 5 bases. The CDR3, as DNA: TGTGCCAGCATCGGGAATGAGCAGTTCTTC. It yields the protein CASIGNEQFF. The entire variable domain, with the rest obtained from reference TRBV2 and TRBJ2-1, is as follows: EPEVTQTPSHQVTQMGQEVILRCVPISNHLYFYWYRQILGQKVEFLVSFYNNEISEKSEIFDDQFSVERPDGSNFTLKIRSTKLEDSAMYFCASIGNEQFFGPGTRLTVL.